Reported below is one T cell receptor beta chain. The data were taken from a study of blood T cells in healthy people across ages. A second PCR, run for 7 to 11 cycles, used a sample-barcoded 5' primer plus a J-beta primer mix. Every cDNA was tagged by a template-switch adaptor with 12 random nucleotides. TCRdb re-analysed the 5' RACE reads in MiXCR, keeping a single row per CDR3 protein. This table holds 1.5 million to 2 million distinct CDR3 sequences, about 50% found once. Healthy Caucasian individuals from Russia aged 6 to 90 served as donors. Total RNA, at least 5.5 micrograms per sample, was extracted from PBMCs. Per germline, CDR1 MNHEY and CDR2 SMNVEV (reference sequence). This CDR3 spans 17 amino acids. Unmatched junction bases numbered 9, after V lost 6 bases and J lost 0 bases.

This receptor was identified in a woman aged 40 to 49 in good health. The source material was blood. The rearrangement links TRBV27 to TRBJ1-2; 11 bases fit TRBD1. The CDR3 loop reads CASRATRDRGTNYGYTF. CDR3 bases: TGTGCCAGCAGAGCTACTCGGGACAGGGGGACTAACTATGGCTACACCTTC.